Listed below are T cell receptor beta chains from one sample, sequenced in a study of blood T cell repertoires in COVID-19. Assay used: immunoSEQ multiplex PCR; TCRdb lists only in-frame clones, some missing. This sample yields fewer than 150,000 clones, of which around 83% are seen a single time; 15% to 20% belongs to the top ten. The sample was PBMCs or T cells enriched from blood (not recorded which). The source is a man aged 25 to 40 who had recovered from COVID-19. Each CDR3 is given with its conserved first and last residue. Each record gives: CDR3 protein, CDR3 DNA, clone size, D gene, J gene, V gene. D genes are given only for firm matches. Not every row has a clone size; where given, it reads once, few, many or a size class.

CDR3: CASGGLAKTDTQYF
DNA: TGTGCCAGCGGGGGACTAGCTAAGACAGATACGCAGTATTTT
size: .
D: TRBD2
J: TRBJ2-3
V: TRBV2

CDR3: CASSKGGGYTF
DNA: TGTGCCAGCAGCAAAGGGGGCGGCTACACCTTC
size: many
D: .
J: TRBJ1-2
V: TRBV21-1

CDR3: CSVETGGDSEKLFF
DNA: TGCAGCGTTGAAACGGGCGGGGATAGTGAAAAACTGTTTTTT
size: once
D: .
J: TRBJ1-4
V: TRBV29-1

CDR3: CASSLGDRASYGYTF
DNA: TGCGCCAGCAGCTTGGGGGACAGGGCCAGCTATGGCTACACCTTC
size: .
D: TRBD1
J: TRBJ1-2
V: TRBV5-1

CDR3: CASSREGAEAFF
DNA: TGTGCCAGCAGTAGGGAAGGGGCTGAAGCTTTCTTT
size: .
D: .
J: TRBJ1-1
V: TRBV9

CDR3: CASSSIRDTQYF
DNA: TGTGCCAGCAGCTCGATCAGAGATACGCAGTATTTT
size: .
D: .
J: TRBJ2-3
V: TRBV7-9

CDR3: CASSVPGTSGRDTQYF
DNA: TGTGCCAGCAGCGTACCCGGGACTAGCGGGAGAGATACGCAGTATTTT
size: .
D: TRBD2
J: TRBJ2-3
V: TRBV5-5

CDR3: CASSRANQETQYF
DNA: TGTGCCAGCAGTAGAGCAAACCAAGAGACCCAGTACTTC
size: .
D: .
J: TRBJ2-5
V: TRBV28

CDR3: CASSRTATGELFF
DNA: TGTGCCAGTAGTCGGACAGCCACCGGGGAGCTGTTTTTT
size: .
D: .
J: TRBJ2-2
V: TRBV19

CDR3: CASSLDRGETQYF
DNA: TGTGCCAGCAGCTTAGACCGGGGGGAGACCCAGTACTTC
size: .
D: .
J: TRBJ2-5
V: TRBV7-2

CDR3: CASSETAGANVLTF
DNA: TGTGCCAGCAGTGAGACAGCCGGGGCCAACGTCCTGACTTTC
size: .
D: .
J: TRBJ2-6
V: TRBV6-1

CDR3: CASSLGTGMSTGELFF
DNA: TGTGCCAGCAGCTTGGGGACAGGGATGAGCACCGGGGAGCTGTTTTTT
size: .
D: TRBD1
J: TRBJ2-2
V: TRBV5-4

CDR3: CASSLRQGMGQPQHF
DNA: TGTGCCAGCAGCTTGCGCCAGGGGATGGGTCAGCCCCAGCATTTT
size: .
D: .
J: TRBJ1-5
V: TRBV5-8

CDR3: CASSLGYRGAVTEAFF
DNA: TGTGCCAGCAGCTTAGGGTATCGGGGGGCTGTCACTGAAGCTTTCTTT
size: .
D: .
J: TRBJ1-1
V: TRBV7-9

CDR3: CASSPDSSTGSSTDTQYF
DNA: TGTGCCAGCAGCCCAGACTCTTCTACAGGGTCTAGCACAGATACGCAGTATTTT
size: .
D: .
J: TRBJ2-3
V: TRBV11-3

CDR3: CSVGDSQETQYF
DNA: TGCAGCGTTGGGGACAGTCAAGAGACCCAGTACTTC
size: .
D: TRBD1
J: TRBJ2-5
V: TRBV29-1

CDR3: CASSQDGQHGYTF
DNA: TGTGCCAGCAGCCAAGATGGACAGCATGGCTACACCTTC
size: .
D: .
J: TRBJ1-2
V: TRBV4-2

CDR3: CASSDSDQGSRQPQHF
DNA: TGTGCCAGTAGTGATTCGGACCAGGGATCGAGACAGCCCCAGCATTTT
size: .
D: .
J: TRBJ1-5
V: TRBV19

CDR3: CASSLNGQGYQETQYF
DNA: TGTGCCAGCAGCTTAAATGGACAGGGGTACCAAGAGACCCAGTACTTC
size: .
D: TRBD1
J: TRBJ2-5
V: TRBV7-6

CDR3: CASSRDRDNEQYF
DNA: TGTGCCAGCTCCCGGGACAGGGATAACGAGCAGTACTTC
size: .
D: TRBD1
J: TRBJ2-7
V: TRBV6-5

CDR3: CAIRLGGPNSPLHF
DNA: TGTGCCATCAGGCTAGGGGGCCCAAATTCACCCCTCCACTTT
size: .
D: TRBD1
J: TRBJ1-6
V: TRBV10-3

CDR3: CASSIWEMGEQYF
DNA: TGTGCCAGTAGTATTTGGGAGATGGGCGAGCAGTACTTC
size: .
D: .
J: TRBJ2-7
V: TRBV19

CDR3: CASIRGQGASGNTIYF
DNA: TGTGCCAGCATTCGAGGACAGGGGGCCTCTGGAAACACCATATATTTT
size: .
D: TRBD1
J: TRBJ1-3
V: TRBV2

CDR3: CASSLVPAGGLREQFF
DNA: TGTGCCAGCAGCTTAGTCCCAGCGGGAGGGCTGCGTGAGCAGTTCTTC
size: .
D: TRBD2
J: TRBJ2-1
V: TRBV11-2

CDR3: CASSPGQGARSDGYTF
DNA: TGTGCCAGCAGCCCAGGACAGGGGGCGCGTTCGGATGGCTACACCTTC
size: few
D: TRBD1
J: TRBJ1-2
V: TRBV7-9

CDR3: CASRQGSFETQYF
DNA: TGTGCCAGCCGACAGGGGAGTTTCGAGACCCAGTACTTC
size: .
D: TRBD1
J: TRBJ2-5
V: TRBV7-9

CDR3: CASSYSTGPDTQYF
DNA: TGTGCCAGCAGTTACTCGACAGGGCCAGATACGCAGTATTTT
size: .
D: TRBD1
J: TRBJ2-3
V: TRBV6-2/TRBV6-3

CDR3: CAISDQGSSYNSPLHF
DNA: TGTGCCATCAGTGACCAGGGGAGCTCCTATAATTCACCCCTCCACTTT
size: .
D: .
J: TRBJ1-6
V: TRBV10-3

CDR3: CASSQDDRGTEAFF
DNA: TGTGCCAGCAGCCAAGACGACAGGGGCACTGAAGCTTTCTTT
size: .
D: TRBD1
J: TRBJ1-1
V: TRBV3-1/TRBV3-2

CDR3: CASSIMFVGQRVGYTF
DNA: TGTGCCAGTAGTATAATGTTTGTGGGACAGCGAGTTGGCTACACCTTC
size: .
D: TRBD1
J: TRBJ1-2
V: TRBV19

CDR3: CASTTLPGQGYEKLFF
DNA: TGTGCCAGCACTACTCTACCGGGACAGGGATATGAAAAACTGTTTTTT
size: .
D: TRBD1
J: TRBJ1-4
V: TRBV2

CDR3: CGTGNLWGTEAFF
DNA: TGTGGGACAGGCAACTTGTGGGGCACTGAAGCTTTCTTT
size: .
D: TRBD1
J: TRBJ1-1
V: TRBV19

CDR3: CASGTGYGYTF
DNA: TGTGCCAGCGGGACAGGCTATGGCTACACCTTC
size: .
D: TRBD1
J: TRBJ1-2
V: TRBV2

CDR3: CASSSGQGNSPLHF
DNA: TGTGCCAGCTCATCGGGACAGGGTAATTCACCCCTCCACTTT
size: .
D: TRBD1
J: TRBJ1-6
V: TRBV18

CDR3: CASSLGGDYSEAFF
DNA: TGTGCCAGCAGCTTGGGGGGGGACTACTCTGAAGCTTTCTTT
size: once
D: .
J: TRBJ1-1
V: TRBV5-4